This T cell receptor (beta chain) originates from a study of technical replicates of blood from four donors. Measured with immunoSEQ multiplex PCR; TCRdb has only the in-frame clones, and not every one. The table has some 70,000 clones, 95% to 97% seen once; the top ten hold 0.25% to 0.3%. Germline V gives CDR1 MNHEY, CDR2 SVGAGI. The CDR3 extends over 15 amino acids. The V end lost 4 bases, the J end lost 4 bases, and 16 bases lay between the germline ends. This clonotype was sampled from a human donor in good health. Sequenced input: T cells isolated from PBMCs. The chain employs TRBV6-5 and TRBJ2-5; tentative D call: TRBD2 (7 bases). The CDR3 protein is CASSFGRGGRETQYF. As DNA, the CDR3 is TGTGCCAGCAGTTTTGGAAGGGGGGGAAGAGAGACCCAGTACTTC.